Listed below are T cell receptor beta chains from one sample, sequenced in a study of T cell repertoires in cytomegalovirus infection. MiXCR, applied by TCRdb to the reads, yields one record per CDR3 protein. This repertoire shows about 830,000 distinct CDR3 sequences, approximately 32% found once; its top ten account for around an eighth. The antigens of these receptors remain unknown. The sample was cultured CD8+ T cells from PBMCs, taken from culture after CMV antigen stimulation. These receptors originate from a human donor in good health (CMV status not recorded). Some clones in this sample may be carry-over from other donors' samples. Each CDR3 is given with its conserved first and last residue. D genes are given only for firm matches. Expanded clones are given a class, and other clones once, few, many or no size at all.

TRBV19,TRBJ1-4,.,.,CASSIDDGEKLFF,TGTGCCAGTAGTATAGATGACGGCGAAAAACTGTTTTTT
TRBV7-9,TRBJ2-3,few,TRBD2,CASSSMDLAGSTDTQYF,TGTGCCAGCAGCTCAATGGATCTAGCGGGGAGCACAGATACGCAGTATTTT
TRBV7-9,TRBJ1-3,.,.,CASSNLTSGNTIYF,TGTGCCAGCAGTAATCTCACCTCTGGAAACACCATATATTTT
TRBV7-2,TRBJ2-4,many,.,CASSLEYTADIQYF,TGTGCCAGCAGCTTAGAATACACGGCGGACATTCAGTACTTC
TRBV7-6,TRBJ2-3,many,.,CASSLGGFTQYF,TGTGCCAGCAGCTTAGGGGGATTTACGCAGTATTTT
TRBV5-1,TRBJ2-3,.,TRBD1,CANSPDRPIEDTQYF,TGCGCCAACAGCCCGGACAGGCCAATTGAGGATACGCAGTATTTT
TRBV12-3/TRBV12-4,TRBJ1-3,.,.,CATRWDTIYF,TGTGCCACCCGGTGGGACACCATATATTTT
TRBV7-8,TRBJ2-3,few,TRBD2,CASTAGGRATDTQYF,TGTGCCAGCACCGCGGGCGGGAGGGCGACAGATACGCAGTATTTT
TRBV12-3/TRBV12-4,TRBJ1-2,many,.,CASSSTPGALDYGYTF,TGTGCCAGCAGTTCGACCCCCGGGGCGCTGGACTATGGCTACACCTTC
TRBV27,TRBJ2-7,few,TRBD1,CASSYRDSPFYEQYF,TGTGCCAGCAGTTACCGGGACAGCCCTTTCTACGAGCAGTACTTC
TRBV7-1,TRBJ1-6,.,.,CVSSRLEANSPLHF,TGTGTCAGCAGTCGCCTCGAGGCCAATTCACCCCTCCACTTT
TRBV7-8,TRBJ2-1,many,.,CASSFRRADEQFF,TGTGCCAGCAGCTTTAGACGGGCTGATGAGCAGTTCTTC
TRBV5-6,TRBJ2-7,.,.,CASRMLVASYEQYF,TGTGCCAGCAGGATGCTGGTTGCCTCCTACGAGCAGTACTTC
TRBV27,TRBJ1-1,.,.,CASSFAYQTTEAFF,TGTGCCAGCAGTTTTGCATACCAGACCACTGAAGCTTTCTTT
TRBV6-5,TRBJ2-5,few,.,CASSYTPGGAREETQYF,TGTGCCAGCAGTTACACCCCCGGCGGGGCCAGAGAAGAGACCCAGTACTTC
TRBV12-5,TRBJ1-1,few,.,CASGPGVLNTEAFF,TGTGCTAGTGGTCCCGGGGTCCTGAACACTGAAGCTTTCTTT
TRBV7-3,TRBJ1-1,.,.,CASSLASYRWGEGNTEAFF,TGTGCCAGCAGCTTAGCGTCCTACAGGTGGGGTGAAGGGAACACTGAAGCTTTCTTT
TRBV7-8,TRBJ2-4,.,TRBD1,CASSLGQGIGTTKNIQYF,TGTGCCAGCAGCTTGGGACAGGGTATCGGGACCACCAAAAACATTCAGTACTTC
TRBV5-1,TRBJ2-3,.,TRBD2,CASSWPSGGHGRDTQYF,TGCGCCAGCAGCTGGCCTAGCGGGGGGCATGGGAGAGATACGCAGTATTTT
TRBV6-1,TRBJ1-5,.,.,CAIGSRTVNQPQHF,TGTGCCATTGGGTCACGGACAGTTAATCAGCCCCAGCATTTT
TRBV5-1,TRBJ2-1,few,.,CASSLGGNLASSYNEQFF,TGCGCCAGCAGCCTTGGGGGAAACCTAGCGAGCTCCTACAATGAGCAGTTCTTC
TRBV4-3,TRBJ2-2,.,TRBD2,CASSHRLAGAGELFF,TGCGCCAGCAGCCACAGACTAGCGGGGGCCGGGGAGCTGTTTTTT
TRBV7-9,TRBJ1-2,.,TRBD1,CASSIPGQDYGYTF,TGTGCCAGCAGCATTCCGGGACAGGACTATGGCTACACCTTC
TRBV7-8,TRBJ2-3,.,TRBD2,CASSWDQLGGVTDTQYF,TGTGCCAGCAGCTGGGACCAGCTGGGGGGGGTCACAGATACGCAGTATTTT
TRBV7-2,TRBJ2-2,.,.,CASRWGTSNTGELFF,TGTGCCAGCAGGTGGGGGACATCGAACACCGGGGAGCTGTTTTTT
TRBV7-6,TRBJ2-2,few,.,CASSFFGDNTGELFF,TGTGCCAGCAGCTTTTTCGGGGACAACACCGGGGAGCTGTTTTTT
TRBV7-2,TRBJ1-1,many,.,CASRATPDTEAFF,TGTGCCAGCAGGGCTACCCCTGATACTGAAGCTTTCTTT
TRBV20-1,TRBJ2-1,.,.,CSPGQRAINEQFF,TGCAGTCCTGGTCAGCGGGCGATCAATGAGCAGTTCTTC
TRBV6-5,TRBJ1-2,.,.,CASNIRGGAYGYTF,TGTGCCAGCAATATTCGGGGAGGGGCGTATGGCTACACCTTC